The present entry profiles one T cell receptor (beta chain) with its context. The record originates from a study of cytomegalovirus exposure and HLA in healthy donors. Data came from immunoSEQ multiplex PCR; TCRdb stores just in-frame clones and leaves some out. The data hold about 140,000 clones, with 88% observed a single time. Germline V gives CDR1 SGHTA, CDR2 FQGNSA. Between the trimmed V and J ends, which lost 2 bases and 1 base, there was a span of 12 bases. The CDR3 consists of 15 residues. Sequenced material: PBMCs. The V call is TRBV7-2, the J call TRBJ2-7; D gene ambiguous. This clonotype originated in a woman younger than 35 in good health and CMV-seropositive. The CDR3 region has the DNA TGTGCCAGCAGCTTATCGGTGACAACGTCCTACGAGCAGTACTTC. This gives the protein CASSLSVTTSYEQYF.